This entry describes one TCR beta chain. Antigen: not known. This sample is drawn from a study of T cells in Graves' hyperthyroidism and ophthalmopathy. After removal of 1 base from V and 3 bases from J, the junction contained 8 bases not matched to a gene. The CDR3 length is 15 residues. Germline V CDR1 and CDR2: DFQATT, SNEGSKA (reference sequence). Study conclusions and caveats: With a median lead of about 6.9 months before onset, the model predicted ophthalmopathy.

Ophthalmopathy cases scored 3 or more on the Clinical Activity Score and 4 or more on NOSPECS grade, with duration below 3 months. The diagnostic basis comprised clinical symptoms, serum thyroxine and TRAb, thyroid ultrasound and orbital computed tomography. RNA transcripts served as the template for amplifying TCR beta CDR3 regions. The TCR CDR3 first-round RT-PCR relied on the HTBI primer set. TCRdb reprocessed the multiplex PCR reads with MiXCR, giving one entry per CDR3 protein. The table has approximately 380,000 distinct CDR3 sequences, roughly 18% seen once. Sample: blood. The sequence was collected from a man aged 18-30 years with Graves' ophthalmopathy. V is TRBV20-1 and J is TRBJ1-1; the match to TRBD1 covers 7 bases. The chain's CDR3 is CSARAETGPHTEAFF. The DNA of the CDR3 is TGCAGTGCTAGAGCCGAGACAGGGCCCCACACTGAAGCTTTCTTT.